The entry below gives a single TCR beta chain sequence along with its context. What it binds is unknown. The data were taken from a study of OX40 agonist ivuxolimab in advanced cancers. The CDR3 loop spans 12 amino acids. Germline V gene sequence: CDR1 SEHNR, CDR2 FQNEAQ (reference sequence). The trim removed 10 bases at V and 9 bases at J, leaving 7 bases unmatched. Study outcomes and limitations: At doses 0.1 to 3.0 mg/kg, CD4+ and CD8+ clones expanded.

TCRdb's copy holds only in-frame clones and misses some; the assay was immunoSEQ multiplex PCR. The data contain tens of thousands of clones, approximately 90% of them singletons. This receptor was obtained from an adult with an advanced solid tumor such as melanoma, head and neck, liver or kidney cancer. The sequencing used CD4+ or CD8+ T cells sorted from blood, collected in a trial of the OX40 agonist ivuxolimab. The chain employs TRBV7-9 and TRBJ2-1, with TRBD2 identical over 9 bases. For the CDR3, the DNA is TGTGCCATCCTAGCGGGACGGATTGAGCAGTTCTTC. Encoded protein: CAILAGRIEQFF. Based on the CDR3 plus reference TRBV7-9 and TRBJ2-1, the full variable domain is DTGVSQNPRHKITKRGQNVTFRCDPISEHNRLYWYRQTLGQGPEFLTYFQNEAQLEKSRLLSDRFSAERPKGSFSTLEIQRTEQGDSAMYLCAILAGRIEQFFGPGTRLTVL.